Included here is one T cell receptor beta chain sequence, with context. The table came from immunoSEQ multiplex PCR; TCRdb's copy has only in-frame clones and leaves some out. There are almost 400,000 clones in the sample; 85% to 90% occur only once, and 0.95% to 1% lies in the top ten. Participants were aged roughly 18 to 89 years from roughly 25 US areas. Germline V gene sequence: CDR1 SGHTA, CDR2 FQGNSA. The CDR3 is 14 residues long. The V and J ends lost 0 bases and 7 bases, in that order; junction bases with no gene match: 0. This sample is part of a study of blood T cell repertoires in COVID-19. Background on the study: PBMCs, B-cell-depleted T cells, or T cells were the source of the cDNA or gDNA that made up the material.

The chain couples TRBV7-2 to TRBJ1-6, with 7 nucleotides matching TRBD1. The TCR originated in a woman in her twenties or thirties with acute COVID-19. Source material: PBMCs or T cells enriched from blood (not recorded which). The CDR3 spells CASSLAQGNSPLHF. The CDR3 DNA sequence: TGTGCCAGCAGCTTAGCACAGGGGAATTCACCCCTCCACTTT.